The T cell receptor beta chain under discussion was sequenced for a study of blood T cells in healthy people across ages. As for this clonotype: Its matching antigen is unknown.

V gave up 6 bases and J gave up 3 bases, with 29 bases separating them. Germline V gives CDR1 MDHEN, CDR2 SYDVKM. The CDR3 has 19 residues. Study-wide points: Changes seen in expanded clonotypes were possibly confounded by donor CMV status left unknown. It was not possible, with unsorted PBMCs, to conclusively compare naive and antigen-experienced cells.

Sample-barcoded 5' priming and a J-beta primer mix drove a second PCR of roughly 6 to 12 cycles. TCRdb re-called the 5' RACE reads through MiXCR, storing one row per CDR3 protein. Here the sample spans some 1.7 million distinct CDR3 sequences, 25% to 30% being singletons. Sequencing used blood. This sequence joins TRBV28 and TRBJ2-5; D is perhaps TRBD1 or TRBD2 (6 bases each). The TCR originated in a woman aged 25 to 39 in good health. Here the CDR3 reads CASRTYSFGGQRPEETQYF. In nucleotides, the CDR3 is TGTGCCAGCAGAACATACTCCTTCGGGGGCCAACGACCAGAAGAGACCCAGTACTTC.